This paragraph reports one T cell receptor (beta chain). This entry comes from a study of blood T cell repertoires in COVID-19. Study background: PBMCs, B-cell-depleted T cells, or T cells were the source of the cDNA or gDNA that made up the material.

In the original processing: Reference gene primer amplification yielded estimated nucleated cell counts. The repertoire was sequenced with immunoSEQ multiplex PCR; TCRdb's copy has only in-frame clones and lacks some. V, J and clone size were drawn from that table, and D and trimming were deduced from the DNA. The sample holds tens of thousands of clones; roughly 86% are singletons and the top ten take over 4%. Specimen: peripheral blood. The receptor comes from a man aged 45-65 years with acute or convalescent COVID-19.

The CDR3 nucleotides are TGTGCCAGCACCCGGTTCACTTCCGAAGCCAGGACAGGGACGCCCTACGAGCAGTACTTC. This gives the protein CASTRFTSEARTGTPYEQYF. This chain uses TRBV6-4 with TRBJ2-7, with TRBD1 matching over 8 bases. The CDR3 is made up of 20 amino acids. Germline V gives CDR1 MRHNA, CDR2 SNTAGT. V lost 7 bases, J lost 2 bases, and 25 bases stayed unmatched.